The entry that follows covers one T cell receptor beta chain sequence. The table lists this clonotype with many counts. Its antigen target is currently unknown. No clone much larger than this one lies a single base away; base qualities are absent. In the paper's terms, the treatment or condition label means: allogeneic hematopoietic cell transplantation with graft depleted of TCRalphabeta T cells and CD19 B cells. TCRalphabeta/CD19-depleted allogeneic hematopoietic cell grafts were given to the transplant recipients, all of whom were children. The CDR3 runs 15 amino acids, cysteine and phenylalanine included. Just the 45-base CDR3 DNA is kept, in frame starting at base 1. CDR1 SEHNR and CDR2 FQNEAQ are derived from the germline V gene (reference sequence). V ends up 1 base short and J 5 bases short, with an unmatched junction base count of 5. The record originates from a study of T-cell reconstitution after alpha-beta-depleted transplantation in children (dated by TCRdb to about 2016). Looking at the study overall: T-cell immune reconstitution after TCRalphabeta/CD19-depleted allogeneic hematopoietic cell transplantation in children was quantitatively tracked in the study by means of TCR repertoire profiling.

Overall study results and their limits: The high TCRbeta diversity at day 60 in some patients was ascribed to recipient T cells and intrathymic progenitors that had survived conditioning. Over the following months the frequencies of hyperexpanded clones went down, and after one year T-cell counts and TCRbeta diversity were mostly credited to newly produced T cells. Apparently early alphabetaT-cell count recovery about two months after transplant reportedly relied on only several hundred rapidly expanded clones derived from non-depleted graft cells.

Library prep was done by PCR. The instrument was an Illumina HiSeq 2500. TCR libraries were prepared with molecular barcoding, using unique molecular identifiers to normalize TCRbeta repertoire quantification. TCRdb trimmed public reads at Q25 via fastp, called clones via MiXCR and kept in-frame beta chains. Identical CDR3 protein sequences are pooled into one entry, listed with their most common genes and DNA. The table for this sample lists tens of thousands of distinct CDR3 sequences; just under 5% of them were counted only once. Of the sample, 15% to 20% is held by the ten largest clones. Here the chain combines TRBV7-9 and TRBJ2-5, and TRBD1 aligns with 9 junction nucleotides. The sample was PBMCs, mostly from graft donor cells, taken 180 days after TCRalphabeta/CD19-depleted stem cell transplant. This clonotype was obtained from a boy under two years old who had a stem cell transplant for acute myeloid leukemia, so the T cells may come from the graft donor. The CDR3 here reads CASSLDGTGFETQYF. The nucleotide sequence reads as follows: TGTGCCAGCAGCTTAGACGGGACAGGGTTTGAGACCCAGTACTTC.